The TCR beta chain under discussion was sequenced for a study of sequential checkpoint blockade in melanoma. Study summary: First-line arms were nivolumab then ipilimumab, or the reverse, randomized 1:1. Both treatment sequences were followed by maintenance nivolumab.

Using immunoSEQ multiplex PCR, the repertoire was profiled, and TCRdb retains in-frame clones only, with some absent. The top ten clones hold roughly 34% of a sample with 11,000 to 15,000 clones, around two thirds of them seen once. The length of the CDR3 is 16 residues. In germline, CDR1 is WSHSY, CDR2 SAAADI. J was trimmed by 1 base and V by 8 bases; bases with no gene match: 7. Noted treatment: randomized to nivolumab then ipilimumab (arm A) or the reverse (arm B). Patients had received no earlier DNA-damaging chemotherapy. From thawed PBMCs, live CD3+CD8+ cells negative for CD19 and CD56 were sorted. This clone was recorded a few times.

This clonotype was sampled from a human donor with melanoma. Source: CD8+ T cells sorted from blood (inferred from file names), taken from a patient given nivolumab and ipilimumab in sequence. The chain uses TRBV10-2 and TRBJ2-2, with 10 bases fitting TRBD2. For the CDR3, the DNA is TGCGCCAGCCGTACGCTAGCGGGGGAGAACACCGGGGAGCTGTTTTTT. Amino acids: CASRTLAGENTGELFF.